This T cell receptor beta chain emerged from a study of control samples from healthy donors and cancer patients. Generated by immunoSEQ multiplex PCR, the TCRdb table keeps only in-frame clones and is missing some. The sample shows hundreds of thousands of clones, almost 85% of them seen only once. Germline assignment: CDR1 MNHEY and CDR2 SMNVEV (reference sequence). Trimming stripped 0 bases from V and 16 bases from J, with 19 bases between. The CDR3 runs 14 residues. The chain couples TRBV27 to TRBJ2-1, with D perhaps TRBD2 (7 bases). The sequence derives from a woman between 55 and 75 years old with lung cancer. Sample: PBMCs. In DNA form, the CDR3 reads TGTGCCAGCAGTTTATCGGTTGGGGGGGCCAAGTTATTCTTC. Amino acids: CASSLSVGGAKLFF.